What follows are 25 T cell receptor beta chains derived from one specimen sequenced in a study of CXCR3-negative and CXCR3-positive naive CD8 T cells. UMI-tagged TRB cDNA libraries were built via 5' RACE. For each CDR3 protein, TCRdb gives one entry from its re-call of the 5' RACE reads, without DNA. The sample includes tens of thousands of distinct CDR3 sequences. Sequenced input: naive CXCR3- CD8+ T cells from blood. Subset given: CD45RO-CCR7+CD27+CD95- naive CD8+ T cells lacking CXCR3 (TNR3-). These receptor sequences come from a human donor in good health. Some clones in this sample may be carry-over from other donors' samples.

This chain joins TRBV4-3 and TRBJ2-3; TCRdb selects TRBD2, and the lack of DNA leaves this call unchecked. The germline gives CDR1 LGHNA, CDR2 YSLEER. CDR3 length: 16 amino acids. The CDR3 loop reads CASSLLASGDTDTQYF.

The rearrangement links TRBV29-1 to TRBJ2-7; checking the TCRdb D call of TRBD1 is not possible without DNA. The germline V gene has CDR1 SQVTM and CDR2 ANQGSEA. The CDR3 sequence is 14 residues long. The CDR3 region is CSVTEGTSHYEQYF.

The chain uses TRBV6-2 or TRBV6-3 and TRBJ2-3; TCRdb lists TRBD1, though no DNA is available to test this call. The CDR3 contains 14 residues. CDR1 and CDR2 from the germline V gene are MNHEY and SVGEGT. This CDR3 reads CASTPGGATDTQYF.

This sequence joins TRBV6-5 and TRBJ2-7; as DNA is missing, the TRBD1 call by TCRdb cannot be tested. Germline CDR1 and CDR2: MNHEY and SVGAGI. The CDR3 extends over 15 amino acids. This CDR3 reads CASSYSMGQTDEQYF.

The chain couples TRBV28 to TRBJ2-7; TCRdb returns TRBD2, unconfirmable since there is no DNA. Germline CDR1 and CDR2: MDHEN and SYDVKM. This CDR3 comprises 15 residues. The CDR3: CASSWGAGAGYEQYF.

The chain's CDR3 is CSLTVAGDYTDTQYF. This chain connects TRBV29-1 to TRBJ2-3; TCRdb outputs TRBD2, but without DNA this stays unchecked. Per the germline V gene, CDR1 is SQVTM and CDR2 is ANQGSEA. The CDR3 sequence is 15 residues long.

The CDR3: CASSWGTGGGVFMNTEAFF. The V and J genes are TRBV5-6 and TRBJ1-1; with no DNA, the TCRdb D assignment of TRBD1 cannot be verified. The germline V gene has CDR1 SGHDT and CDR2 YYEEEE. CDR3 length: 19 residues.

The chain uses TRBV11-2 and TRBJ2-1; TCRdb outputs TRBD1, but without DNA this stays unchecked. This CDR3 has 13 amino acids. Germline values: CDR1 SGHAT, CDR2 FQNNGV. The CDR3 spells CASRRTGADEQFF. The entire variable domain, with the rest obtained from reference TRBV11-2 and TRBJ2-1, is as follows: EAGVAQSPRYKIIEKRQSVAFWCNPISGHATLYWYQQILGQGPKLLIQFQNNGVVDDSQLPKDRFSAERLKGVDSTLKIQPAKLEDSAVYLCASRRTGADEQFFGPGTRLTVL.

This chain links TRBV13 with TRBJ2-1. Germline CDR1 reads PRHDT; CDR2 reads FYEKMQ (reference sequence). CDR3 length: 12 amino acids. CDR3 loop: CASSLRVDEQFF.

The chain carries TRBV5-1 and TRBJ1-1; TCRdb outputs TRBD1, but without DNA this stays unchecked. The CDR3 spans 16 residues. Per the germline V gene, CDR1 is SGHRS and CDR2 is YFSETQ. CDR3: CASSLGQGRGNTEAFF.

This chain connects TRBV3-1 to TRBJ2-3; with no DNA, the TCRdb D assignment of TRBD2 cannot be verified. In germline, CDR1 is LGHDT, CDR2 YNNKEL (reference sequence). The CDR3 extends over 17 amino acids. The CDR3 sequence is CASSQVAGGGPTDTQYF.

The rearrangement links TRBV29-1 to TRBJ2-7; the D call from TCRdb, TRBD2, cannot be confirmed without DNA. Germline loops: CDR1 SQVTM, CDR2 ANQGSEA. The CDR3 has 14 amino acids. The CDR3 loop is CSVEDTSGSGEQYF.

The rearrangement links TRBV28 to TRBJ2-7. The CDR3 loop spans 13 amino acids. Looked up from germline, CDR1 is MDHEN and CDR2 is SYDVKM. CDR3 amino acids: CASSLVDSYEQYF.

The chain is built from TRBV20-1 and TRBJ2-7; the D call from TCRdb, TRBD1, cannot be confirmed without DNA. Germline-derived CDR1 and CDR2 are DFQATT and SNEGSKA (reference sequence). The CDR3 contains 14 residues. The CDR3 here is CSARGDRGPYEQYF.

CDR3 loop: CASSASSMRQGAINTEAFF. V is TRBV7-9 and J is TRBJ1-1; TCRdb proposes TRBD1, but this gene call is untestable without DNA. Germline V gene lookup returns CDR1 SEHNR and CDR2 FQNEAQ (reference sequence). CDR3 size: 19 residues.

The chain couples TRBV7-6 to TRBJ2-3. The CDR3 extends over 15 amino acids. The germline gives CDR1 SGHVS, CDR2 FNYEAQ. The chain's CDR3 is CASSLTWASTDTQYF.

The CDR3 protein is CASSIGDGSNQPQHF. The chain uses TRBV19 and TRBJ1-5; TCRdb gives TRBD1 as the D gene, but with no DNA this cannot be confirmed. CDR3 length equals 15 residues. Germline loops: CDR1 LNHDA, CDR2 SQIVND (reference sequence). Full variable domain (remainder filled in from reference TRBV19 and TRBJ1-5): DGGITQSPKYLFRKEGQNVTLSCEQNLNHDAMYWYRQDPGQGLRLIYYSQIVNDFQKGDIAEGYSVSREKKESFPLTVTSAQKNPTAFYLCASSIGDGSNQPQHFGDGTRLSIL.

This sequence joins TRBV11-2 and TRBJ2-7; TCRdb selects TRBD1, and the lack of DNA leaves this call unchecked. Germline V gene data show CDR1 as SGHAT and CDR2 as FQNNGV. The length of the CDR3 is 16 residues. The CDR3: CASSLGRTGIYYEQYF.

The chain recombines TRBV29-1 with TRBJ2-1; the TRBD2 assignment by TCRdb is unverifiable without DNA. CDR1 is SQVTM and CDR2 is ANQGSEA in the germline V gene. The CDR3 has 14 residues. CDR3 sequence: CSVTKGLHPTEQFF.

The chain has TRBV2 and TRBJ2-7. Germline V gives CDR1 SNHLY, CDR2 FYNNEI. The CDR3 has 11 residues. This CDR3 reads CASAPAYEQYF.

The V gene is TRBV20-1, the J gene TRBJ2-3. The CDR3 spans 14 residues. Germline-derived CDR1 and CDR2 are DFQATT and SNEGSKA (reference sequence). Here the CDR3 reads CSATSPAGTDTQYF.

This rearrangement joins TRBV28 to TRBJ2-7; the D call from TCRdb, TRBD1, cannot be confirmed without DNA. This CDR3 contains 13 residues. Germline assignment: CDR1 MDHEN and CDR2 SYDVKM. The CDR3 reads CASTRDRVKEQYF.

The chain links TRBV7-8 to TRBJ2-1. In germline, CDR1 is SGHVS, CDR2 FQNEAQ. The CDR3 is 17 residues long. CDR3 protein: CASSLAEPGSSYNEQFF.

The CDR3 protein is CSAWDIVSYNEQFF. The chain recombines TRBV20-1 with TRBJ2-1; the D call of TRBD1 rests on TCRdb alone, since no DNA is present to check it. The germline CDR1 and CDR2 sequences are DFQATT and SNEGSKA (reference sequence). The CDR3 has 14 amino acids.

V usage is TRBV18 and J usage is TRBJ2-3. CDR1 KGHSH and CDR2 LQKENI come from the germline V gene. The CDR3 loop spans 13 amino acids. The CDR3 spells CASSPHGTDTQYF.